Below are 4 T cell receptor beta chains sequenced from a single sample in a study of control samples from healthy donors and cancer patients. Repertoires were generated with immunoSEQ multiplex PCR, while TCRdb's copy carries only in-frame clones and drops some. Altogether tens of thousands of clones are present, about 90% being singletons, with the ten largest covering 1.9%. The sequenced sample was PBMCs. Receptors were obtained from a woman aged 60 to 75 with head and neck cancer.

The chain couples TRBV18 to TRBJ2-5; D remains unclear. Germline CDR1 is KGHSH and CDR2 is LQKENI. Trimming pared 4 bases from V and 2 bases from J, leaving 20 bases between. CDR3 length: 17 residues. The CDR3 here is CASSRAISRDSQETQYF. CDR3 DNA: TGTGCCAGCTCACGAGCCATATCAAGGGATTCACAAGAGACCCAGTACTTC.

This CDR3 is CASSQDREGNTIYF. In DNA form, the CDR3 reads TGTGCCAGCTCACAGGACAGGGAAGGAAACACCATATATTTT. V is TRBV18 and J is TRBJ1-3; 8 bases align to TRBD1. In germline, CDR1 is KGHSH, CDR2 LQKENI. The CDR3 spans 14 residues. V trimming: 4 bases; J trimming: 4 bases; junction bases outside the gene matches: 3.

The gene calls are TRBV28 and TRBJ2-1; 9 bases line up with TRBD1. The CDR3 spans 13 residues. The J segment lost 9 bases and the V segment lost 4 bases, leaving 4 bases of the junction unmatched. CDR1 and CDR2 from the germline V gene are MDHEN and SYDVKM. CDR3 coding DNA: TGTGCCAGCAGTTCGGACAGGGGAGGTGAGCAGTTCTTC. Protein product: CASSSDRGGEQFF.

The chain couples TRBV11-1 to TRBJ2-1; D is ambiguous. Between the trimmed V and J ends, which lost 4 bases and 1 base, there was a span of 11 bases. The CDR3 runs 15 residues. Germline V gene data show CDR1 as SGHAT and CDR2 as FQDESV (reference sequence). CDR3 sequence: CASSWIGRSYNEQFF. DNA for the CDR3: TGTGCCAGCAGCTGGATCGGGCGTTCCTACAATGAGCAGTTCTTC.